This TCR beta chain was obtained from a study of tumor-infiltrating lymphocytes in glioblastoma multiforme. Study findings and constraints: Just one glioblastoma patient contributed to the TCR-mutation comparison. Functional subtype sorting of these T cells was not performed.

Three nested ARM-PCR rounds with V-beta and C-beta primers built TCRB libraries. Input was approximately 0.5 ug total RNA, reverse-transcribed with a C-beta primer. No unique molecular identifiers were described for these TCRB libraries. TCRdb fed the multiplex PCR reads into MiXCR, producing one record per CDR3 protein. The sample includes about 32,000 distinct CDR3 sequences, roughly three fifths of them seen just once. This clonotype was seen ten or more times. Antigen unknown. This CDR3 region has 13 residues. Germline CDR1 DFQATT, CDR2 SNEGSKA (reference sequence). Trimming removed 4 bases at V and 5 bases at J, with 15 bases between.

The sample was brain tumor tissue. V usage is TRBV20-1 and J usage is TRBJ2-7, with a weak D call TRBD2 (6 bases). This TCR was recovered from a male donor with glioblastoma. The CDR3 sequence: CSANSRGEDEQYF. In DNA form, the CDR3 reads TGCAGTGCTAATAGTCGTGGGGAGGACGAGCAGTACTTC.